Following are 16 T cell receptor beta chains from one sample sequenced in a study of shared clonotypes between healthy human individuals. Measured with immunoSEQ multiplex PCR; TCRdb has only the in-frame clones, and not every one. The table records roughly 640,000 clones, under 80% of them present only once. Sequencing was done on a sample of memory CD4+ T cells sorted from blood. Noted subset: CD45RA-negative fraction. Every receptor here comes from a woman in her twenties or thirties in good health.

This rearrangement joins TRBV7-2 to TRBJ1-1, with D unresolved. The length of the CDR3 is 15 residues. Trimming left V 1 base short and J 1 base short, with 10 bases between. Germline V gene data show CDR1 as SGHTA and CDR2 as FQGNSA. This CDR3 is CASSLDQVPNTEAFF. In DNA, the CDR3 is TGTGCCAGCAGCTTAGATCAGGTACCGAACACTGAAGCTTTCTTT. Drawing the rest from reference TRBV7-2 and TRBJ1-1, the complete variable domain is GAGVSQSPSNKVTEKGKDVELRCDPISGHTALYWYRQSLGQGLEFLIYFQGNSAPDKSGLPSDRFSAERTGGSVSTLTIQRTQQEDSAVYLCASSLDQVPNTEAFFGQGTRLTVV.

J is TRBJ2-5 and V is TRBV5-1, with no clear D. Germline V gene data show CDR1 as SGHRS and CDR2 as YFSETQ. V was trimmed by 3 bases and J by 2 bases, leaving 11 bases between them. The CDR3 spans 14 residues. This CDR3 is CASSYSQNQETQYF. CDR3 DNA: TGCGCCAGCAGCTATTCTCAGAATCAAGAGACCCAGTACTTC.

The V and J genes are TRBV19 and TRBJ1-5; 8 nucleotides agree with TRBD1. CDR1 and CDR2 from the germline V gene are LNHDA and SQIVND (reference sequence). With 7 bases clipped from V and 6 bases from J, the junction kept 11 bases outside the gene matches. The CDR3 length is 15 residues. This CDR3 is CASTPLDRDGQPQHF. DNA of the CDR3: TGTGCCAGTACCCCTCTGGACAGGGATGGTCAGCCCCAGCATTTT.

The genes are TRBV6-6 and TRBJ1-2, with D perhaps matching TRBD1 (6 bases). CDR3 length: 14 amino acids. Germline V gene data show CDR1 as MNHNY and CDR2 as SVGAGI (reference sequence). Trimming cost V 0 bases and J 8 bases, with 13 bases left between them. CDR3 amino acids: CASSYSGTTLGYTF. CDR3 nucleotide sequence: TGTGCCAGCAGTTACTCTGGGACAACCTTAGGCTACACCTTC.

The V and J genes are TRBV4-1 and TRBJ2-7; D tentatively reads TRBD1 or TRBD2 (6 bases each). The V end was cut by 4 bases, the J end by 3 bases, with 19 bases between. Germline CDR1 MGHRA, CDR2 YSYEKL. This CDR3 has 16 amino acids. The CDR3 nucleotides read TGCGCCAGCAGCCTTCTGAGAGGAGGGGGAAACTACGAGCAGTACTTC. Translation gives CASSLLRGGGNYEQYF.

This chain connects TRBV6-6 to TRBJ2-5, with TRBD1 as a possible D gene (6 bases). Germline CDR1 is MNHNY and CDR2 is SVGAGI (reference sequence). The CDR3 has 13 residues. V was cut by 5 bases and J by 3 bases, with 10 bases left in between. The CDR3 is CASSNHREETQYF. CDR3 bases: TGTGCCAGCAGTAACCACAGGGAAGAGACCCAGTACTTC.

The V and J genes are TRBV5-6 and TRBJ2-5; tentatively, D is TRBD2 (5 bases). In germline, CDR1 is SGHDT, CDR2 YYEEEE. The CDR3 sequence is 14 residues long. V dropped 0 bases and J dropped 4 bases, with 10 bases sitting between them. This CDR3 reads CASSLDRGTETQYF. CDR3 DNA sequence: TGTGCCAGCAGCTTGGATCGGGGAACAGAGACCCAGTACTTC. Variable domain in full (rest from reference TRBV5-6 and TRBJ2-5): DAGVTQSPTHLIKTRGQQVTLRCSPKSGHDTVSWYQQALGQGPQFIFQYYEEEERQRGNFPDRFSGHQFPNYSSELNVNALLLGDSALYLCASSLDRGTETQYFGPGTRLLVL.

The CDR3 DNA is TGTGCCAGCAGTTCCAGGGTTAAGACAGATACGCAGTATTTT. Translation: CASSSRVKTDTQYF. V and J are TRBV6-5 and TRBJ2-3, with a tentative D call TRBD1 (5 bases). The ends were cut back, 4 bases at V and 3 bases at J, with 11 bases in the middle. From germline, CDR1 is MNHEY and CDR2 SVGAGI. The CDR3 has 14 amino acids.

This clone was counted between two and nine times. Other DNA sequences within the sample encode an identical CDR3. This chain connects TRBV18 to TRBJ1-1, with D possibly matching TRBD1 (6 bases). Looked up from germline, CDR1 is KGHSH and CDR2 is LQKENI. Deletions cut 3 bases from V and 0 bases from J, with 11 bases between. The CDR3 runs to 15 residues. CDR3 residues: CASSPSTGLNTEAFF. Here the CDR3 DNA reads TGTGCCAGCTCACCCTCGACAGGTTTGAACACTGAAGCTTTCTTT. The full variable domain, in which reference TRBV18 and TRBJ1-1 provide the parts outside the CDR3, is NAGVMQNPRHLVRRRGQEARLRCSPMKGHSHVYWYRQLPEEGLKFMVYLQKENIIDESGMPKERFSAEFPKEGPSILRIQQVVRGDSAAYFCASSPSTGLNTEAFFGQGTRLTVV.

This clone was found a few times. The chain uses TRBV12-5 and TRBJ2-2; 8 positions match TRBD2. The CDR3 length is 18 residues. The trim removed 1 base at V and 2 bases at J, leaving 9 bases unmatched. Germline CDR1 and CDR2: LGHNT and FRNRAP. The CDR3 loop is CASGLARGSGGNTGELFF. CDR3 DNA sequence: TGTGCTAGTGGTTTGGCTCGCGGGAGCGGGGGTAACACCGGGGAGCTGTTTTTT.

V usage is TRBV2 and J usage is TRBJ1-5, with D perhaps TRBD1 (5 bases). The CDR3 runs to 15 residues. The germline V gene has CDR1 SNHLY and CDR2 FYNNEI. The V and J ends lost 6 bases and 3 bases respectively, with 15 bases between them. The CDR3 reads CASRAQERDNQPQHF. CDR3 nucleotides: TGTGCCAGCAGGGCACAGGAGCGGGACAATCAGCCCCAGCATTTT.

CDR3 loop: CASSPQPGTSYEQYF. The CDR3, as DNA: TGTGCCAGCAGCCCACAACCGGGAACATCCTACGAGCAGTACTTC. The rearrangement uses TRBV6-1 and TRBJ2-7; tentative D call: TRBD2 (5 bases). The CDR3 length is 15 residues. The germline V gene has CDR1 MNHNS and CDR2 SASEGT. V lost 6 bases, J lost 1 base, and 16 bases lay in between.

This chain connects TRBV30 to TRBJ1-2; D gene unclear. Germline-derived CDR1 and CDR2 are GTSNPN and SVGIG (reference sequence). The CDR3 spans 15 residues. V was clipped by 3 bases and J by 4 bases, with 18 bases between them. This CDR3 reads CAWSFKARAGYGYTF. CDR3 bases: TGTGCCTGGAGCTTCAAGGCTAGGGCAGGCTATGGCTACACCTTC.

V usage is TRBV7-9 and J usage is TRBJ2-1; no firm D call. This CDR3 is built from 13 residues. V lost 5 bases, J lost 8 bases, and 13 bases lay in between. From germline, CDR1 is SEHNR and CDR2 FQNEAQ (reference sequence). CDR3 loop: CASSRVLWDEQFF. Here the CDR3 DNA reads TGTGCCAGCAGCCGGGTCCTGTGGGATGAGCAGTTCTTC.

This clone was detected a few times. The chain links TRBV19 to TRBJ2-7; 9 positions match TRBD2. The CDR3 length is 17 residues. The V gene's germline CDR1 is LNHDA and CDR2 SQIVND (reference sequence). V gave up 5 bases and J gave up 4 bases; unmatched junction bases: 15. Here the CDR3 reads CASSLRVSGSQGYEQYF. The CDR3 coding sequence is TGTGCCAGTAGTCTCCGGGTTAGCGGGAGTCAAGGTTACGAGCAGTACTTC.

This sequence joins TRBV5-1 and TRBJ2-7; TRBD2 agrees at 10 bases. Germline CDR1 is SGHRS and CDR2 is YFSETQ. V shed 0 bases and J 0 bases; nucleotides not matched to a gene: 6. The CDR3 extends over 17 amino acids. The CDR3 sequence is CASSLALSSGSSYEQYF. CDR3 DNA: TGCGCCAGCAGCTTGGCCCTTTCTAGCGGGAGCTCCTACGAGCAGTACTTC.